This T cell receptor (beta chain) was sequenced for a study of blood T cell repertoires in COVID-19. Libraries were prepared by immunoSEQ multiplex PCR; TCRdb keeps only in-frame clonotypes and omits some of them. The table shows around 250,000 clones, with 80% to 90% occurring only once. This CDR3 is built from 17 residues. Trimming stripped 2 bases from V and 6 bases from J, with 19 bases between. Germline-derived CDR1 and CDR2 are SGHTA and FQGTGA. Specimen: PBMCs or T cells enriched from blood (not recorded which). The rearrangement links TRBV7-3 to TRBJ2-2, with D possibly matching TRBD1 (5 bases). This sequence was found in a woman between 45 and 65 years old who had recovered from COVID-19. CDR3 sequence: CASSLEIQLGPAGELFF. DNA for the CDR3: TGTGCCAGCAGCTTAGAAATCCAATTGGGGCCAGCCGGGGAGCTGTTTTTT.